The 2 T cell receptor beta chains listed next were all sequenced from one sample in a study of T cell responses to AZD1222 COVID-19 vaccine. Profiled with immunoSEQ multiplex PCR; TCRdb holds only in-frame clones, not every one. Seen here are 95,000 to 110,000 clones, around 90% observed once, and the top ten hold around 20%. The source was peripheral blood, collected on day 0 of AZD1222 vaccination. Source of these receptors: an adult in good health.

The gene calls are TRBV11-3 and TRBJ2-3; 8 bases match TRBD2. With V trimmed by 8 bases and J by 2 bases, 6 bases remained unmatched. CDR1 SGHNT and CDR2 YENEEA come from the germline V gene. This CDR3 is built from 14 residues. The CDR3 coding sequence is TGTGCCAGCGGCCTCGGGGGGGCCACAGATACGCAGTATTTT. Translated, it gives CASGLGGATDTQYF.

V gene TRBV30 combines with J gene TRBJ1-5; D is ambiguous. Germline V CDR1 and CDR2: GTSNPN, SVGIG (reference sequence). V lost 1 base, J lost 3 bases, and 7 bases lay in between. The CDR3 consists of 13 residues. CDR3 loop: CAWSAGSNQPQHF. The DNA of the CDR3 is TGTGCCTGGAGTGCGGGGTCCAATCAGCCCCAGCATTTT.